The following is a T cell receptor beta chain sequence with its context. As yet, its antigen is unknown. Healthy individuals who donated bone marrow served as the donors. Primers included in the PCR were 60 Vbeta and 13 Jbeta primers. Here immunoSEQ multiplex PCR was the method, and the copy in TCRdb shows in-frame clones only, minus some. The table lists about 140,000 clones, 78% of them singletons. This record comes from a study of cytomegalovirus exposure and HLA in healthy donors. Study observations and caveats: Published work reported that the classifier diagnosed cytomegalovirus status with high specificity and sensitivity. Reports indicate that TCR beta sequences accurately predicted the HLA-A and HLA-B alleles of most subjects. A later analysis, which compared TCR beta chains of equal frequency, found the HLA-associated ones more clonally expanded.

CDR3 length equals 15 residues. From germline, CDR1 is SGHTA and CDR2 FQGNSA. With 1 base removed from V and 3 bases from J, the gap between germline ends came to 12 bases. This TCR came from a male donor in good health and CMV-seronegative. This chain joins TRBV7-2 and TRBJ1-1, with D unresolved. The source material was PBMCs. The CDR3 sequence: CASSLVGSGYTEAFF. In nucleotides, the CDR3 is TGTGCCAGCAGCTTAGTGGGCAGCGGGTACACTGAAGCTTTCTTT.